The 8 T cell receptor beta chains below were found in one sample sequenced in a study of CD8 T cells in Susac syndrome. Reverse transcription used roughly 0.45 to 1 ug RNA and random hexamers. In TCRdb, the immunoSEQ multiplex PCR reads were re-called with MiXCR into one record per CDR3 protein. The sample contains approximately 130,000 distinct CDR3 sequences, around 91% of which appear only once. Sequenced: CD8+ T cells from PBMCs. The receptors originated from a human donor with multiple sclerosis.

The gene calls are TRBV2 and TRBJ2-3; D remains unclear. The CDR3 loop spans 15 amino acids. V lost 6 bases, J lost 0 bases, and 13 bases lay in between. Germline CDR1 reads SNHLY; CDR2 reads FYNNEI. The CDR3 DNA reads as TGTGCCAGCAGAGAGTGGGTGTCTAGCACAGATACGCAGTATTTT. This encodes CASREWVSSTDTQYF.

This chain links TRBV29-1 with TRBJ2-1, with 9 bases that match TRBD2. The germline V gene has CDR1 SQVTM and CDR2 ANQGSEA. Trimming removed 3 bases from V and 4 bases from J; junction bases left unmatched: 10. The CDR3 covers 16 residues. The CDR3 nucleotides read TGCAGCGTTGAGGATGCGACTAGCGGCTTTTACAATGAGCAGTTCTTC. It codes for CSVEDATSGFYNEQFF.

About this clonotype itself: A read error may explain this, as a much larger clone is one base away. The rearrangement uses TRBV5-1 and TRBJ1-1; D possibly corresponds to TRBD1 (5 bases). This CDR3 region has 14 residues. V dropped 4 bases and J dropped 1 base, with 11 bases sitting between them. Germline V gene data show CDR1 as SGHRS and CDR2 as YFSETQ. The CDR3 region has the DNA TGCGCCAGCAGCACGTTCGGGGGGAACACTGAAGCTTTCTTT. Translated: CASSTFGGNTEAFF.

The chain uses TRBV9 and TRBJ2-5; possibly TRBD1 or TRBD2 for D (6 bases each). The V gene's germline CDR1 is SGDLS and CDR2 YYNGEE. V lost 5 bases and J 1 base, leaving 18 bases between the germline ends. This CDR3 has 16 amino acids. CDR3 sequence reads: CASSAWGASAQETQYF. The CDR3 coding sequence is TGTGCCAGCAGTGCCTGGGGGGCTAGCGCCCAAGAGACCCAGTACTTC.

This chain connects TRBV12-3 or TRBV12-4 to TRBJ2-7, with a tentative D call TRBD2 (6 bases). Between the trimmed V and J ends, which lost 5 bases and 4 bases, there was a span of 15 bases. The CDR3 sequence is 14 residues long. In DNA, the CDR3 is TGTGCCAGCAGTACGGCGGGGTTTTCTTACGAGCAGTACTTC. It yields the protein CASSTAGFSYEQYF.

The chain joins TRBV27 to TRBJ2-6; D not certain. The V end lost 5 bases, the J end lost 3 bases, and 14 bases lay between the germline ends. Germline V gene sequence: CDR1 MNHEY, CDR2 SMNVEV (reference sequence). The CDR3 spans 16 residues. The CDR3 nucleotides read TGTGCCAGCAGTCTTCTAGAAGGGCTTGGGGCCAACGTCCTGACTTTC. Amino acid sequence: CASSLLEGLGANVLTF.

This clonotype appeared a single time. The chain combines TRBV19 with TRBJ2-3; D remains ambiguous. Trimming stripped 11 bases from V and 2 bases from J, with 14 bases between. The CDR3 has 13 amino acids. Germline CDR1 and CDR2: LNHDA and SQIVND (reference sequence). The CDR3 sequence is CAVLLENTDTQYF. The CDR3, as DNA: TGTGCCGTACTCCTCGAGAACACAGATACGCAGTATTTT. Full variable domain (outside the CDR3, taken from reference TRBV19 and TRBJ2-3): DGGITQSPKYLFRKEGQNVTLSCEQNLNHDAMYWYRQDPGQGLRLIYYSQIVNDFQKGDIAEGYSVSREKKESFPLTVTSAQKNPTAFYLCAVLLENTDTQYFGPGTRLTVL.

V gene TRBV10-3 combines with J gene TRBJ2-3, with 11 bases that match TRBD2. This CDR3 has 14 residues. The V and J ends lost 10 bases and 4 bases, in that order; junction bases with no gene match: 7. Germline V lookup: CDR1 ENHRY, CDR2 SYGVKD. The CDR3 region has the DNA TGTGCCACTCGACTAGCGGGAAGCGCAGATACGCAGTATTTT. Amino acids: CATRLAGSADTQYF.